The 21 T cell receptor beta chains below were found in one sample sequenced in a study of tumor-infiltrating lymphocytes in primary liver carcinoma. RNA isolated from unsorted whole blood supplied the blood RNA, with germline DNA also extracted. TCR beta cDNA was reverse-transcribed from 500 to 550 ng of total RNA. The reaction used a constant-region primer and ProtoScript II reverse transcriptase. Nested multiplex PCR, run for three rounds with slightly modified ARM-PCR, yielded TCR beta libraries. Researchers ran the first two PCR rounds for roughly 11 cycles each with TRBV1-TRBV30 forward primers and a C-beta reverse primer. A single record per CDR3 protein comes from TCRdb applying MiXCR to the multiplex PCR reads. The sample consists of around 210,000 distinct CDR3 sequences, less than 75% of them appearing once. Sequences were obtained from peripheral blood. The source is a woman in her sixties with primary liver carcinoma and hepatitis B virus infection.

CDR3 loop: CASSPGTGAYEQYF. CDR3 sequence (DNA): TGTGCCAGCAGCCCCGGGACAGGGGCCTACGAGCAGTACTTC. J is TRBJ2-7 and V is TRBV11-3; 10 bases agree with TRBD1. The CDR3 loop spans 14 amino acids. The V gene's germline CDR1 is SGHNT and CDR2 YENEEA. Trimming took 5 bases from V and 2 from J; bases not matched to a gene: 3.

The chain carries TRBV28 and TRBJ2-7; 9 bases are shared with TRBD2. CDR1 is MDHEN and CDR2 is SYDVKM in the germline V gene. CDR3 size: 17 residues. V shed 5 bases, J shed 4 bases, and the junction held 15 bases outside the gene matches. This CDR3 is CASSPGGLAGSGYEQYF. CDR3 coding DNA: TGTGCCAGCAGTCCCGGGGGTCTAGCGGGAAGTGGTTACGAGCAGTACTTC.

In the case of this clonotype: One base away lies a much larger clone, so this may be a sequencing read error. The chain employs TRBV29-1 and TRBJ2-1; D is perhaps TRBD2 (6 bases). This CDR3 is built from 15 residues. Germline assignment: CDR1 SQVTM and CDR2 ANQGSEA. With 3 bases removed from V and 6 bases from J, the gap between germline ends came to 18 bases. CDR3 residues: CSVEVIAEARNEQFF. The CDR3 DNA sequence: TGCAGCGTTGAGGTGATAGCGGAGGCCCGCAATGAGCAGTTCTTC.

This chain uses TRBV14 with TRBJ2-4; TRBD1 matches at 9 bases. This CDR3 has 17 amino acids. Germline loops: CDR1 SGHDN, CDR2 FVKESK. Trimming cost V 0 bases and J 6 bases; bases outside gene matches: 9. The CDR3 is CASSQETGTGRRNIQYF. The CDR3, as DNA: TGTGCCAGCAGCCAAGAGACGGGGACAGGGCGCAGAAACATTCAGTACTTC.

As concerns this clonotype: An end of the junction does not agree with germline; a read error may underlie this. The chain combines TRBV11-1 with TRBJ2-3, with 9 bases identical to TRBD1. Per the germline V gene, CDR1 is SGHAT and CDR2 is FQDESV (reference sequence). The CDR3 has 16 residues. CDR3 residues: CTSSPQQGAVTDTQYF. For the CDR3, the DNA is TGTACCAGCAGCCCCCAACAGGGGGCGGTAACAGATACGCAGTATTTT.

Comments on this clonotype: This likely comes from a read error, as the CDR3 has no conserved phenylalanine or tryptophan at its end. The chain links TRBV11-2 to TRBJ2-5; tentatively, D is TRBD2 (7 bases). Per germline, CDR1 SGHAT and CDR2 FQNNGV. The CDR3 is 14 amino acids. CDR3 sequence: CAGSLAGRGETQYL. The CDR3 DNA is TGTGCCGGCAGCTTAGCGGGCAGGGGAGAGACCCAGTACCTC.

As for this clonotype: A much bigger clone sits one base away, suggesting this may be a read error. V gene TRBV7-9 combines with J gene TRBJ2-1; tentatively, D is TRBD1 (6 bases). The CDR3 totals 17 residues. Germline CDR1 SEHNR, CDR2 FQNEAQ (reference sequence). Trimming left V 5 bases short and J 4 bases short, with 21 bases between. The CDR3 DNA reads TGTGCCAGCAGCCTATGGGTAGGGACAAGGTCGTACAATGAGCAGTTCTTC. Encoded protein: CASSLWVGTRSYNEQFF.

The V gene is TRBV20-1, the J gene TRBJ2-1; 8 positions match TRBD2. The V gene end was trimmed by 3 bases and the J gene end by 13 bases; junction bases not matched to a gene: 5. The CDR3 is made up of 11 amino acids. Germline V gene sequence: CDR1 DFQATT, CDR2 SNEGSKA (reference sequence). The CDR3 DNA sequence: TGCAGTGCTAGCCGGCGGGAGGACCAGTTCTTC. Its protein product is CSASRREDQFF.

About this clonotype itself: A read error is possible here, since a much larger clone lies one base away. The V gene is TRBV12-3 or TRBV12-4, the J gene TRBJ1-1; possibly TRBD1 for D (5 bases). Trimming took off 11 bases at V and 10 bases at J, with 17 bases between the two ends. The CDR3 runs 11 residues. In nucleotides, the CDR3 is TGTGCCGGCGGCGGACGGGGGACAGCTTTCTTT. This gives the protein CAGGGRGTAFF.

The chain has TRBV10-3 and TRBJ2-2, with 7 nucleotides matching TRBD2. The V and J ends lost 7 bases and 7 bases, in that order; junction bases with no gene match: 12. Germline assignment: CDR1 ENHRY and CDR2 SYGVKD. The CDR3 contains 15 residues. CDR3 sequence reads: CAIKTGRSDSGELFF. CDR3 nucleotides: TGTGCCATCAAAACCGGGAGGTCAGACAGCGGGGAGCTGTTTTTT.

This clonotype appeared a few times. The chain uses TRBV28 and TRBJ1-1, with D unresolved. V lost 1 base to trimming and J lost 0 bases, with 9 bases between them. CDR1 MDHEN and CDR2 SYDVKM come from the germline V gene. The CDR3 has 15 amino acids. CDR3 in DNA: TGTGCCAGCAGTTTATATACGGGATTGAACACTGAAGCTTTCTTT. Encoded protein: CASSLYTGLNTEAFF.

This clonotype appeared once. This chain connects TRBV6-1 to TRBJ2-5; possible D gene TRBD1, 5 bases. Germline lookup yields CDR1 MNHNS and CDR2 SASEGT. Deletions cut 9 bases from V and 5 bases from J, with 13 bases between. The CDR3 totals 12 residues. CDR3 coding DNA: TGTGCCAGTAATCAGGGTCAGGAGACCCAGTACTTC. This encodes CASNQGQETQYF.

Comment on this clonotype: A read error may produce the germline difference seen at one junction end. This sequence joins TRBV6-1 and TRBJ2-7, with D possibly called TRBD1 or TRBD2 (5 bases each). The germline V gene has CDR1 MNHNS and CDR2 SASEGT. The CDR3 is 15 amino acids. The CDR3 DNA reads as TGTACCAGCAGTTTAGAAGGGACGGGCTCCTACGAGCACTACTTC. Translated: CTSSLEGTGSYEHYF.

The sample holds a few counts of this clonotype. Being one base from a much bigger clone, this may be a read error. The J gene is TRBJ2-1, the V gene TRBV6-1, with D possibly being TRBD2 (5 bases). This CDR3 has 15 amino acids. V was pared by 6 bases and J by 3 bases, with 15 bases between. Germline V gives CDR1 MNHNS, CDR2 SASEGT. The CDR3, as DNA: TGTGCCAGCAGCGAATCGGCTAGCAGCTACAATGAGCAGTTCTTC. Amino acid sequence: CASSESASSYNEQFF.

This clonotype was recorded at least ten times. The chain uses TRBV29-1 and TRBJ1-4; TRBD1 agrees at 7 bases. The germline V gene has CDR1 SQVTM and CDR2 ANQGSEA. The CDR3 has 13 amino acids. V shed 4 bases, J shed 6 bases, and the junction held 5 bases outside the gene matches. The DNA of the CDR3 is TGCAGCGTTGGAGGGGGCGGATATGAAAAACTGTTTTTT. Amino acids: CSVGGGGYEKLFF.

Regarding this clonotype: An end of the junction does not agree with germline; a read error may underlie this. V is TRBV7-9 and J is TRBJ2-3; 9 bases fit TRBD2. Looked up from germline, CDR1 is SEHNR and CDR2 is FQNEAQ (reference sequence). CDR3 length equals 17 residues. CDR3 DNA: TGTGCCAGCAGCTTCAACGGACTAGCGCTAAGCACAGATACGCAGTGTTTT. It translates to CASSFNGLALSTDTQCF.

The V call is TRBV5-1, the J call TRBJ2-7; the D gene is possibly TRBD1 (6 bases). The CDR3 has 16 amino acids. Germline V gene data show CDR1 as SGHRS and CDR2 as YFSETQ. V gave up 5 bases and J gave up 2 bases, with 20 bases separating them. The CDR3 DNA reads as TGCGCCAGCAGAACAGGGTTTGGGCCTAGTACCTACGAGCAGTACTTC. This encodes CASRTGFGPSTYEQYF.

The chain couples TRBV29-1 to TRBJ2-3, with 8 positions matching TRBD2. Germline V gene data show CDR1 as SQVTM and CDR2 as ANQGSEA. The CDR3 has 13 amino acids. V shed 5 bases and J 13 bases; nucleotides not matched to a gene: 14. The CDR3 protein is CSVPSGQGDKEYF. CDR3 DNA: TGCAGCGTTCCTAGCGGGCAGGGAGATAAGGAGTATTTT.

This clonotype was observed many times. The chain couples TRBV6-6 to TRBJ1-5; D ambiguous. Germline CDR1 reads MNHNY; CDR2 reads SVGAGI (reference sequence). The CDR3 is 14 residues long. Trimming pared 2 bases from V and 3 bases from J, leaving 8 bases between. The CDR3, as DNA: TGTGCCAGCAGTTACGGCAGAAACAATCAGCCCCAGCATTTT. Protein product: CASSYGRNNQPQHF.

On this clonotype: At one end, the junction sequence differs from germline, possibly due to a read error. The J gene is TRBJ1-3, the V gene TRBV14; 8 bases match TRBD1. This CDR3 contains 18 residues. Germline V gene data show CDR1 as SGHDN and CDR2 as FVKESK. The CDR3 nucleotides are TGTGCCAACAGCCCCCCCGGGACAGGATTCGGGAGTAGAAACACCATATATTTT. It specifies CANSPPGTGFGSRNTIYF.

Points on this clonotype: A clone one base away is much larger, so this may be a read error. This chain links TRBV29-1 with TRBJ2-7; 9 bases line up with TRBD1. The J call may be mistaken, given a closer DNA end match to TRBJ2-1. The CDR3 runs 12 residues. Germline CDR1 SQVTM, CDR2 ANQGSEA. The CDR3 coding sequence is TGCAGCGTTGTACAGGGGGCCTACGAGCAGTTCTTC. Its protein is CSVVQGAYEQFF.